This T cell receptor beta chain was captured by sequencing in a study of T cell repertoires in cytomegalovirus infection. The wider study: Public signatures in TCR beta pointed to CMV infection and matching HLA type.

TCRdb independently ran MiXCR on the reads; one entry per CDR3 protein. Of 85,000 to 130,000 distinct CDR3 sequences listed, roughly a quarter are singletons. CDR1 and CDR2 from the germline V gene are SGHNT and YENEEA. The germline V and J ends were trimmed by 3 bases and 2 bases, with 11 bases remaining between them. This CDR3 has 14 residues. This clonotype was obtained from a human donor in good health (CMV status not recorded). Some clones in this sample may be carry-over from other donors' samples. The chain has TRBV11-3 and TRBJ2-7, with D uncertain. The sequenced material came from CD8+ T cells from PBMCs. As DNA, the CDR3 is TGTGCCAGCAGCTTCACCCAAAGAACCTACGAGCAGTACTTC. Residues: CASSFTQRTYEQYF.